The rows below give T cell receptor beta chains drawn from one sample of a study of cytomegalovirus exposure and HLA in healthy donors. Method: immunoSEQ multiplex PCR; TCRdb's copy keeps in-frame clones and lacks some. The data contain 95,000 to 150,000 clones, roughly three fifths of them seen just once; the ten biggest clones take up approximately 1.5%. Sequences were obtained from PBMCs. The receptors were sampled from a man between 18 and 35 years old in good health and CMV-seronegative. Each CDR3 is given without its conserved first and last residue. Each record gives: CDR3 protein, V gene, J gene.

ATSRQGLAGQETQY	TRBV15	TRBJ2-5
SAQAGFEQY	TRBV20-1	TRBJ2-7
ASSQPGQNYGYT	TRBV4-1	TRBJ1-2
ASSSSPREQF	TRBV7-9	TRBJ2-1
ASRQGAHEQY	TRBV6-5	TRBJ2-7
ASSPREGGELF	TRBV9	TRBJ2-2
AHRGGADTEAF	TRBV5-4	TRBJ1-1
ASSQGGNTEAF	TRBV10-1	TRBJ1-1
ASSLLGTPTYEQY	TRBV27	TRBJ2-7
ASSFRVTWDRGLETQY	TRBV5-6	TRBJ2-5
ASSVGRGGQPQH	TRBV19	TRBJ1-5
ASATLTGHYEKLF	TRBV28	TRBJ1-4
ASSHGGSNQPQH	TRBV7-2	TRBJ1-5
AWSAFDRAQNIQY	TRBV30	TRBJ2-4
ASTERRGNEKLF	TRBV6-1	TRBJ1-4
ASSYGLYQTQY	TRBV6-5	TRBJ2-5
ASSVQGGDAKYSNQPQH	TRBV6-4	TRBJ1-5
ASSSRLAGGPNEQF	TRBV28	TRBJ2-1
ASSPWTGWSYNEQF	TRBV4-1	TRBJ2-1
ASRGLASGDTQY	TRBV6-5	TRBJ2-3
ASSLDRKSYEQY	TRBV27	TRBJ2-7
ASTRAGGTGELF	TRBV28	TRBJ2-2